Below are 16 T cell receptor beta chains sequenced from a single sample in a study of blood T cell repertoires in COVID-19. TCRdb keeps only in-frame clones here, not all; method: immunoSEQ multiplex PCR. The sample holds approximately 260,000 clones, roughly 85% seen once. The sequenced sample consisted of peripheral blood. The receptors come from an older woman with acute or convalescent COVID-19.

The CDR3 DNA is TGTGCCAGCAAATATTTAATCGACAGCAATGAGCAGTTCTTC. As protein: CASKYLIDSNEQFF. The chain employs TRBV2 and TRBJ2-1, with a weak D call TRBD1 (5 bases). In germline, CDR1 is SNHLY, CDR2 FYNNEI. Trimming pared 7 bases from V and 6 bases from J, leaving 16 bases between. There are 14 residues in the CDR3.

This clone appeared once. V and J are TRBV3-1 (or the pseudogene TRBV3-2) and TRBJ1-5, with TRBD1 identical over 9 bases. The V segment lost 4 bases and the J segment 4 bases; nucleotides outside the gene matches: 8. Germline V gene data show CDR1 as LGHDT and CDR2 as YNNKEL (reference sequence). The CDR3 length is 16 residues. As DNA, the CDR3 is TGTGCCAGCAGCCGGAACGTAGGGACAGGGAATCAGCCCCAGCATTTT. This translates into CASSRNVGTGNQPQHF.

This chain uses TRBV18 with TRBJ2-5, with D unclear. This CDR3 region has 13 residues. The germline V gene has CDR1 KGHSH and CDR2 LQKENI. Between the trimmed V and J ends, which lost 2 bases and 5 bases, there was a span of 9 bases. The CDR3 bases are TGTGCCAGCTCACCAGGGCAGTGGGAGACCCAGTACTTC. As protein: CASSPGQWETQYF.

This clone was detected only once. CDR3 sequence (DNA): TGTGCCAGCAGCTCTAGGAGCGGGAGACTCACAGATACGCAGTATTTT. Translating it yields CASSSRSGRLTDTQYF. The V and J genes are TRBV5-4 and TRBJ2-3, with 8 bases identical to TRBD2. CDR1 is SGHNT, CDR2 YYREEE, per germline (reference sequence). This CDR3 has 16 residues. With V trimmed by 3 bases and J by 2 bases, 8 bases remained unmatched.

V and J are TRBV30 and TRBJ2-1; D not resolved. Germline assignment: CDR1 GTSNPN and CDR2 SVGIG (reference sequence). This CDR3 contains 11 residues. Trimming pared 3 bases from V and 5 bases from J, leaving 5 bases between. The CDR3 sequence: CAWRANNEQFF. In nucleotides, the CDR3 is TGTGCCTGGAGAGCCAACAATGAGCAGTTCTTC.

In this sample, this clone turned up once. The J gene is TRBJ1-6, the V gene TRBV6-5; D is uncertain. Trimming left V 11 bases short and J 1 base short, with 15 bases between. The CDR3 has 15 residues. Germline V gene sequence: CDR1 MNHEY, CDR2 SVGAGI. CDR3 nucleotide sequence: TGTGCCGGAAAGGATCCCAGGTCCTATAATTCACCCCTCCACTTT. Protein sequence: CAGKDPRSYNSPLHF.

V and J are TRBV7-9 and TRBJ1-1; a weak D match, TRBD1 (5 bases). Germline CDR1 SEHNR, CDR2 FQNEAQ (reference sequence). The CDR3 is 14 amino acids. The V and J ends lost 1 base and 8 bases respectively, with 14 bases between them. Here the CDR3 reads CASSLVGGTGEAFF. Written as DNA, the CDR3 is TGTGCCAGCAGCTTAGTAGGCGGGACTGGGGAAGCTTTCTTT.

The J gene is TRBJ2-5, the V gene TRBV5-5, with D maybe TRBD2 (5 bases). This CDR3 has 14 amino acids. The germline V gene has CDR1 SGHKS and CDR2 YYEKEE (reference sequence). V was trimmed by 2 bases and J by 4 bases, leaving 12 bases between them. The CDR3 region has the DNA TGTGCCAGCAGCTTCCCCGGCGCGGGAGAGACCCAGTACTTC. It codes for CASSFPGAGETQYF.

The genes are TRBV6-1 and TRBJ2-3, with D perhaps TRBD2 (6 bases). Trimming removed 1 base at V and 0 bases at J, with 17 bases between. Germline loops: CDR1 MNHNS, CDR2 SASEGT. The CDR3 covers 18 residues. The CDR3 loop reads CASSEGRGGQGSTDTQYF. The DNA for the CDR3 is TGTGCCAGCAGTGAAGGGAGGGGTGGGCAGGGTAGCACAGATACGCAGTATTTT.

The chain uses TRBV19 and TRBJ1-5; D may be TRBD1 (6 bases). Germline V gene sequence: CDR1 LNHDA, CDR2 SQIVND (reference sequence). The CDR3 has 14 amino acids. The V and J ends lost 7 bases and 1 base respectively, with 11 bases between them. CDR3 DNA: TGTGCCAGTAAGGCAGGGGAAAGCAATCAGCCCCAGCATTTT. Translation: CASKAGESNQPQHF.

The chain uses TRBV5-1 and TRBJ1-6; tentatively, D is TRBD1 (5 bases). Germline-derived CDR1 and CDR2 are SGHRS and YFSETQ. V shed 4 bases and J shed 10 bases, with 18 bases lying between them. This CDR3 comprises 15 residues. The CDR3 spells CASSGITGRGSPLHF. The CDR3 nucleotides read TGCGCCAGCAGCGGAATAACAGGCCGGGGGTCACCCCTCCACTTT.

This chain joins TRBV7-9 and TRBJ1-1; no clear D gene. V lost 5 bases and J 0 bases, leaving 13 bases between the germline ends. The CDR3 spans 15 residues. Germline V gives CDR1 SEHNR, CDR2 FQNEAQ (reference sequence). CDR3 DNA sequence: TGTGCCAGCAGCCCTCTAGGAACCATGAACACTGAAGCTTTCTTT. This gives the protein CASSPLGTMNTEAFF.

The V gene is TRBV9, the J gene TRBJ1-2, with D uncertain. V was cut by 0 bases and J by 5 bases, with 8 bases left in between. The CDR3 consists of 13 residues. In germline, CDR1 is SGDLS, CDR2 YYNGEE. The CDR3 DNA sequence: TGTGCCAGCAGCGTAGAATCCGGGTATGGCTACACCTTC. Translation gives CASSVESGYGYTF.

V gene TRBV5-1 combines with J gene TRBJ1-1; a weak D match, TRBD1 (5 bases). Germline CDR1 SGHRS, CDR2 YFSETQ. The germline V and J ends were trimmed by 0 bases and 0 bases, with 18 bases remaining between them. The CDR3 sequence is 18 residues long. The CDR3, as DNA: TGCGCCAGCAGCTTGGGGAGACAGACTCCTCCCATGAACACTGAAGCTTTCTTT. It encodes CASSLGRQTPPMNTEAFF.

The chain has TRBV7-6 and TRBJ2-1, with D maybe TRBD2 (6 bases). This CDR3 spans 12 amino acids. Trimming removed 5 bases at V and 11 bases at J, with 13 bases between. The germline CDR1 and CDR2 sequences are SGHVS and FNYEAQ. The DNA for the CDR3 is TGTGCCAGCAGCGGAGGGACCGGCAAGCAGTTCTTC. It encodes CASSGGTGKQFF.

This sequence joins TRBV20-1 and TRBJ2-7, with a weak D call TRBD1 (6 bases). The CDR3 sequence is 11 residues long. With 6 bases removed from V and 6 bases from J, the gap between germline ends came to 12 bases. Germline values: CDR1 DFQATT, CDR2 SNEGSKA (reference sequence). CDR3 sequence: CSARTGLEQYF. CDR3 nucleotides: TGCAGTGCGCGCACAGGGCTCGAGCAGTACTTC.